This T cell receptor (beta chain) was recorded in a study of blood T cell repertoires in COVID-19. Study-level background: Both acute and convalescent COVID-19 samples were obtained from the United States, Italy and Spain. T cells, B-cell-depleted T cells, or PBMCs provided the cDNA or gDNA that served as material.

In the original workflow: Amplification from reference gene primers served as the basis for estimated nucleated cell counts. Using immunoSEQ multiplex PCR, the repertoire was profiled, and TCRdb retains in-frame clones only, with some absent. V and J calls and clone size come straight from that table; D and trimming were deduced from the DNA. The sample shows tens of thousands of clones, about 80% of them seen only once. The junction had 9 bases not matched to a gene; V was cut back by 4 bases and J by 4 bases. The CDR3 contains 15 residues. Germline V lookup: CDR1 MGHRA, CDR2 YSYEKL. This clone is a singleton in its sample.

The V and J genes are TRBV4-1 and TRBJ1-2, with 7 bases matching TRBD1. This receptor was identified in a woman aged 60 to 75 with acute or convalescent COVID-19. Sequencing was done on a sample of peripheral blood. CDR3: CASSLRQGGGYGYTF. The CDR3 nucleotides are TGCGCCAGCAGCCTAAGACAGGGAGGCGGCTATGGCTACACCTTC.